Below are 24 T cell receptor beta chains sequenced from a single sample in a study of PD-1 blockade in classical Hodgkin lymphoma. Brentuximab vedotin exposure varied, and every patient relapsed after autologous stem cell transplantation. The investigators isolated CD8+ T cells from thawed PBMCs using magnetic negative selection. The protocol was immunoSEQ multiplex PCR, while the TCRdb copy is restricted to in-frame clones and leaves out a portion. Altogether approximately 4,200 clones are present, around 80% being singletons, with the ten largest covering around 24%. Material: CD8+ T cells from blood, obtained at baseline. These receptors all come from a human donor with classical Hodgkin lymphoma.

The chain couples TRBV4-2 to TRBJ2-5; D is ambiguous. CDR3 length: 16 residues. Trimming pared 0 bases from V and 2 bases from J, leaving 13 bases between. From germline, CDR1 is LGHNA and CDR2 YNFKEQ. The CDR3 bases are TGTGCCAGCAGCCAAGAACAGTGGGATACGCAAGAGACCCAGTACTTC. Translating gives CASSQEQWDTQETQYF.

The rearrangement links TRBV4-2 to TRBJ1-2; weak D call: TRBD1 (5 bases). CDR1 and CDR2 (germline): LGHNA, YNFKEQ. This CDR3 is 15 amino acids long. Trimming cost V 0 bases and J 4 bases, with 12 bases left between them. Written as DNA, the CDR3 is TGTGCCAGCAGCCAAGATCATCGGGGGACCTATGGCTACACCTTC. It translates to CASSQDHRGTYGYTF.

The rearrangement uses TRBV14 and TRBJ1-6; D is uncertain. The V and J ends lost 3 bases and 6 bases respectively, with 24 bases between them. The CDR3 spans 19 residues. The germline V gene encodes CDR1 SGHDN and CDR2 FVKESK. The CDR3 nucleotides read TGTGCCAGCAGCCAGGTCCCTGGCCGGGGAGATGCCTTTAATTCACCCCTCCACTTT. This translates into CASSQVPGRGDAFNSPLHF.

A few counts support this clone. The V call is TRBV30, the J call TRBJ1-2; no firm D call. The V gene's germline CDR1 is GTSNPN and CDR2 SVGIG (reference sequence). Trimming took off 3 bases at V and 4 bases at J, with 15 bases between the two ends. CDR3 length: 14 residues. Here the CDR3 reads CAWRIGPRGYGYTF. CDR3 DNA: TGTGCCTGGAGGATCGGACCGCGCGGCTATGGCTACACCTTC.

This clone was picked up a small number of times. The chain uses TRBV11-2 and TRBJ1-2; D is unclear. V was clipped by 0 bases and J by 8 bases, with 10 bases between them. The CDR3 runs to 13 residues. CDR1 is SGHAT and CDR2 is FQNNGV in the germline V gene. CDR3 nucleotide sequence: TGTGCCAGCAGCTTAGACGGCAAGCTCGGCTACACCTTC. This encodes CASSLDGKLGYTF.

The CDR3 coding sequence is TGTGCCATCAGTGAGCCGGACAGGGCCGGAGAGACCCAGTACTTC. It is translated as CAISEPDRAGETQYF. The V and J genes are TRBV10-3 and TRBJ2-5; 8 positions match TRBD1. With V trimmed by 2 bases and J by 4 bases, 6 bases remained unmatched. The germline V gene has CDR1 ENHRY and CDR2 SYGVKD. This CDR3 contains 15 residues.

The V and J genes are TRBV7-6 and TRBJ2-6, with TRBD1 matching 9 bases. The CDR3 is made up of 17 amino acids. The junction had 5 bases not matched to a gene; V was cut back by 5 bases and J by 0 bases. Germline assignment: CDR1 SGHVS and CDR2 FNYEAQ. In nucleotides, the CDR3 is TGTGCCAGCAGCCCGGACAGGGGTCTCTCTGGGGCCAACGTCCTGACTTTC. Protein product: CASSPDRGLSGANVLTF.

Sample share makes this clone hyperexpanded (1% or more). The chain combines TRBV5-6 with TRBJ2-1; tentative D call: TRBD1 (6 bases). Trimming pared 2 bases from V and 0 bases from J, leaving 9 bases between. This CDR3 contains 15 residues. Germline lookup yields CDR1 SGHDT and CDR2 YYEEEE. CDR3 nucleotides: TGTGCCAGCAGCTTAGGGGGAATCTCCTACAATGAGCAGTTCTTC. Translating gives CASSLGGISYNEQFF.

The chain couples TRBV4-3 to TRBJ2-3; the D gene is possibly TRBD1 (8 bases). V was cut by 0 bases and J by 1 base, with 14 bases left in between. This CDR3 has 17 amino acids. Germline V lookup: CDR1 LGHNA, CDR2 YSLEER. CDR3 loop: CASSQDTGGQGTDTQYF. DNA of the CDR3: TGCGCCAGCAGCCAAGATACGGGGGGACAGGGCACAGATACGCAGTATTTT.

This chain uses TRBV7-9 with TRBJ2-7, with D maybe TRBD2 (6 bases). The CDR3 runs to 15 residues. V lost 5 bases and J lost 0, with 14 bases in between. Germline CDR1 reads SEHNR; CDR2 reads FQNEAQ (reference sequence). The chain's CDR3 is CASSHAPGLSYEQYF. Here the CDR3 DNA reads TGTGCCAGCAGCCACGCCCCGGGACTCTCCTACGAGCAGTACTTC.

The rearrangement links TRBV13 to TRBJ2-1; 7 bases are shared with TRBD2. The CDR3 extends over 15 amino acids. V was pared by 6 bases and J by 0 bases, with 5 bases of the junction left unmatched. The germline V gene encodes CDR1 PRHDT and CDR2 FYEKMQ (reference sequence). CDR3 DNA sequence: TGTGCCAGCAGTTCGGGAGGCCCCTCCTACAATGAGCAGTTCTTC. Amino acid sequence: CASSSGGPSYNEQFF. Full variable domain (outside the CDR3, taken from reference TRBV13 and TRBJ2-1): AAGVIQSPRHLIKEKRETATLKCYPIPRHDTVYWYQQGPGQDPQFLISFYEKMQSDKGSIPDRFSAQQFSDYHSELNMSSLELGDSALYFCASSSGGPSYNEQFFGPGTRLTVL.

The chain joins TRBV5-4 to TRBJ1-2; no reliable D call. V lost 0 bases, J lost 4 bases, and 10 bases lay in between. The CDR3 extends over 14 amino acids. Per germline, CDR1 SGHNT and CDR2 YYREEE (reference sequence). Here the CDR3 DNA reads TGTGCCAGCAGCTTGGACGAGGGAGGCTATGGCTACACCTTC. Translation: CASSLDEGGYGYTF.

The chain combines TRBV9 with TRBJ2-4; 7 bases agree with TRBD1. The ends lost 4 bases at V and 0 bases at J; junction bases unmatched: 7. Germline values: CDR1 SGDLS, CDR2 YYNGEE. The CDR3 is 16 amino acids. CDR3 coding DNA: TGTGCCAGCAGCCCAGAGGGGGCGCAAGCCAAAAACATTCAGTACTTC. This gives the protein CASSPEGAQAKNIQYF.

V and J are TRBV29-1 and TRBJ1-1; 11 bases match TRBD1. The CDR3 contains 14 residues. From germline, CDR1 is SQVTM and CDR2 ANQGSEA. V was pared by 4 bases and J by 12 bases, with 13 bases of the junction left unmatched. CDR3 sequence reads: CSVAQGQGAPESFF. The CDR3 bases are TGCAGCGTTGCCCAAGGACAGGGGGCGCCTGAGTCTTTCTTT.

The sample holds a few counts of this clone. The chain recombines TRBV9 with TRBJ1-2; 8 nucleotides match TRBD1. Looked up from germline, CDR1 is SGDLS and CDR2 is YYNGEE. The CDR3 sequence is 16 residues long. Unmatched junction bases numbered 9, after V lost 0 bases and J lost 5 bases. CDR3 amino acids: CASSVAPDRVEYGYTF. The CDR3 DNA reads TGTGCCAGCAGCGTAGCACCGGACAGGGTCGAATATGGCTACACCTTC.

The V and J genes are TRBV7-3 and TRBJ2-5; TRBD2 matches at 9 bases. J was trimmed by 5 bases and V by 5 bases; bases with no gene match: 12. Looked up from germline, CDR1 is SGHTA and CDR2 is FQGTGA. This CDR3 is 16 amino acids long. CDR3 DNA sequence: TGTGCCAGCAGCACGGTTAGCGGGAGAGCCCTCGAGACCCAGTACTTC. Residues: CASSTVSGRALETQYF.

CDR3 coding DNA: TGTGCCAGCAGTTATGGATCGGGAAGTAATGAAAAACTGTTTTTT. As protein: CASSYGSGSNEKLFF. This chain uses TRBV6-5 with TRBJ1-4; D uncertain. This CDR3 contains 15 residues. V lost 3 bases, J lost 4 bases, and 12 bases lay in between. Germline CDR1 MNHEY, CDR2 SVGAGI.

The genes are TRBV13 and TRBJ2-7, with D perhaps matching TRBD1 (5 bases). V was shortened by 5 bases and J by 0 bases, with 8 bases between the two germline ends. This CDR3 has 13 amino acids. Germline V gives CDR1 PRHDT, CDR2 FYEKMQ (reference sequence). The CDR3 is CASSADSSYEQYF. The DNA for the CDR3 is TGTGCCAGCAGCGCCGACAGCTCCTACGAGCAGTACTTC.

This clone is large in the sample. This specimen includes other DNA sequences encoding the same CDR3. The chain carries TRBV7-9 and TRBJ2-7, with D perhaps TRBD2 (6 bases). Per germline, CDR1 SEHNR and CDR2 FQNEAQ (reference sequence). V lost 1 base and J 5 bases, leaving 12 bases between the germline ends. The CDR3 is 14 amino acids. This CDR3 is CASSLGSTGDEQYF. CDR3 sequence (DNA): TGTGCCAGCAGCTTAGGGTCTACGGGGGACGAGCAGTACTTC.

The V gene is TRBV19, the J gene TRBJ2-1; tentatively, D is TRBD1 or TRBD2 (5 bases each). The CDR3 totals 15 residues. Germline CDR1 LNHDA, CDR2 SQIVND (reference sequence). V lost 5 bases, J lost 2 bases, and 13 bases lay in between. The CDR3 sequence is CASSPNGGTYNEQFF. The CDR3 DNA follows: TGTGCCAGTAGTCCCAATGGGGGAACCTACAATGAGCAGTTCTTC.

This clone qualifies as medium-sized. The chain uses TRBV5-1 and TRBJ1-1; perhaps TRBD1 as D (6 bases). Germline loops: CDR1 SGHRS, CDR2 YFSETQ. The V gene lost 4 bases and the J gene lost 7 bases, with 14 bases spanning the gap. The CDR3 loop spans 13 amino acids. CDR3: CASSQTGHSEAFF. In nucleotides, the CDR3 is TGCGCCAGCAGCCAGACGGGACACAGTGAAGCTTTCTTT.

The CDR3 DNA is TGTGCCAGCAGAATTTCGACAGGGGGATCCTACGAGCAGTACTTC. Its protein product is CASRISTGGSYEQYF. The chain couples TRBV28 to TRBJ2-7; 9 bases line up with TRBD1. Losses at the gene ends were 6 bases for V and 1 base for J; bases not matched to a gene: 7. CDR1 MDHEN and CDR2 SYDVKM come from the germline V gene. The CDR3 spans 15 residues.

DNA for the CDR3: TGTGCCTGGAGTGTATACCACTACAATGAGCAGTTCTTC. Its protein product is CAWSVYHYNEQFF. This rearrangement joins TRBV30 to TRBJ2-1; D gene ambiguous. The germline gives CDR1 GTSNPN, CDR2 SVGIG (reference sequence). V lost 0 bases, J lost 3 bases, and 6 bases lay in between. This CDR3 region has 13 residues.

In nucleotides, the CDR3 is TGTGCCAGCAGTTCGGACAGGGAGCAGTTCTTC. It specifies CASSSDREQFF. The chain carries TRBV5-6 and TRBJ2-1; 7 positions agree with TRBD1. This CDR3 has 11 residues. Germline CDR1 SGHDT, CDR2 YYEEEE. With V trimmed by 5 bases and J by 10 bases, 3 bases remained unmatched. The variable domain in full, with the rest retrieved from reference TRBV5-6 and TRBJ2-1, is DAGVTQSPTHLIKTRGQQVTLRCSPKSGHDTVSWYQQALGQGPQFIFQYYEEEERQRGNFPDRFSGHQFPNYSSELNVNALLLGDSALYLCASSSDREQFFGPGTRLTVL.